These 5 T cell receptor beta chains originate from one sample sequenced in a study of shared clonotypes between healthy human individuals. Generated by immunoSEQ multiplex PCR, the TCRdb table keeps only in-frame clones and is missing some. The sample yields some 2,100,000 clones, 95% seen once. Material: naive CD4+ T cells sorted from blood. Subset reported: CD45RA+ positively selected. Receptors originate from a man in his late teens or twenties in good health.

V and J are TRBV9 and TRBJ2-5; 7 bases map to TRBD1. CDR3 length: 13 amino acids. Germline CDR1 and CDR2: SGDLS and YYNGEE. With V trimmed by 4 bases and J by 5 bases, 5 bases remained unmatched. The CDR3 DNA follows: TGTGCCAGCAGCTTACAGGGGACGGAGACCCAGTACTTC. Translated, it gives CASSLQGTETQYF.

The gene calls are TRBV2 and TRBJ2-4, with 9 positions matching TRBD2. V dropped 4 bases and J dropped 5; count of bases not matched to a gene: 6. CDR1 and CDR2 (germline): SNHLY, FYNNEI. This CDR3 is 15 amino acids long. CDR3: CASSAFGTSQNIQYF. In DNA, the CDR3 is TGTGCCAGCAGTGCGTTTGGGACTAGCCAAAACATTCAGTACTTC.

The gene calls are TRBV11-2 and TRBJ2-7; D possibly corresponds to TRBD2 (6 bases). Germline assignment: CDR1 SGHAT and CDR2 FQNNGV. The CDR3 is 14 amino acids. Deletions cut 7 bases from V and 3 bases from J, with 16 bases between. Here the CDR3 reads CASKRRGGLYEQYF. The CDR3 DNA sequence: TGTGCCAGCAAAAGGAGGGGCGGACTCTACGAGCAGTACTTC.

In this sample, this clone turned up once. This chain joins TRBV29-1 and TRBJ1-1; perhaps TRBD1 as D (5 bases). Germline V lookup: CDR1 SQVTM, CDR2 ANQGSEA. The V gene lost 5 bases and the J gene lost 4 bases, with 17 bases spanning the gap. The CDR3 has 14 amino acids. DNA for the CDR3: TGCAGCGTTTCTATTCAGGGCGTAGGCACTGAAGCTTTCTTT. Translating gives CSVSIQGVGTEAFF.

This clone showed up just once. This sequence joins TRBV7-3 and TRBJ1-3; 8 bases are shared with TRBD1. V was pared by 5 bases and J by 2 bases, with 8 bases of the junction left unmatched. Germline V gives CDR1 SGHTA, CDR2 FQGTGA. The CDR3 has 16 residues. CDR3 bases: TGTGCCAGCAGCCCGACAGGGGAAAACGCTGGAAACACCATATATTTT. Residues: CASSPTGENAGNTIYF.